Listed below are T cell receptor beta chains from one sample, sequenced in a study of CD8+ T cells in alopecia areata. Assay: immunoSEQ multiplex PCR; the TCRdb copy retains only in-frame clones and omits some. Of about 98,000 clones listed, less than 50% were seen once; the top ten hold about 0.79%. The sample consisted of CD4+ T cells sorted from blood. The source is a human donor with alopecia areata. Both conserved end residues are part of each CDR3. D genes are given only for firm matches.

J gene	D gene	V gene	CDR3 protein
TRBJ2-3	.	TRBV29-1	CSGRVGWTSTDTQYF
TRBJ2-1	TRBD2	TRBV29-1	CSARLASDEQFF
TRBJ1-2	.	TRBV30	CAWSVPGVGYTF
TRBJ1-1	.	TRBV9	CASSVAAIMNTEAFF
TRBJ2-7	.	TRBV30	CAWTQKEGNEQYF
TRBJ2-3	.	TRBV5-1	CASSLDRPTDTQYF
TRBJ2-1	TRBD2	TRBV29-1	CSVDRGRLAGYNEQFF
TRBJ1-1	.	TRBV25-1	CASSEDSHRNTEAFF
TRBJ1-2	.	TRBV30	CALDRNYGYTF
TRBJ1-5	.	TRBV29-1	CSVGRPNQPQHF
TRBJ1-5	.	TRBV30	CAWSPDSGPNQPQHF
TRBJ2-7	TRBD2	TRBV7-2	CASSEGLAGVYEQYF
TRBJ2-1	.	TRBV29-1	CSVGRTGTNKVDNEQFF
TRBJ2-1	.	TRBV30	CAWSALGASGNEQFF
TRBJ2-3	.	TRBV14	CASSLRDPDTQYF
TRBJ2-5	.	TRBV7-2	CASSPWSQETQYF
TRBJ1-5	.	TRBV30	CAWSAGDHQPQHF
TRBJ1-5	.	TRBV29-1	CSVSQAPNQPQHF
TRBJ2-5	TRBD2	TRBV29-1	CSAHGGLAGVETQYF
TRBJ2-3	.	TRBV29-1	CSERYTQYF
TRBJ2-2	.	TRBV11-2	CASSLQNTGELFF
TRBJ2-7	TRBD2	TRBV20-1	CAGTSGYEQYF
TRBJ2-5	.	TRBV30	CAWSATRGAGRETQYF
TRBJ2-3	TRBD2	TRBV5-1	CASSSRTSGTDTQYF
TRBJ2-7	.	TRBV28	CASSYYSYEQYF
TRBJ2-5	.	TRBV7-9	CASRGAGETQYF
TRBJ2-7	.	TRBV30	CAWSGRGSGARYEQYF
TRBJ2-7	.	TRBV2	CASCRARYEQYF
TRBJ2-4	.	TRBV18	CASSPDQRGIQYF
TRBJ1-1	.	TRBV27	CASSRRGTEAFF
TRBJ2-1	.	TRBV29-1	CSASQGLGNEQFF
TRBJ2-3	TRBD1	TRBV4-2	CASSQDLQGAADTQYF
TRBJ1-5	.	TRBV6-5	CASSYGAGYNQPQHF
TRBJ1-1	.	TRBV30	CAWSGSSNTEAFF
TRBJ1-4	TRBD1	TRBV29-1	CSARTGGATNEKLFF
TRBJ1-1	TRBD1	TRBV29-1	CSVEGQGNTEAFF
TRBJ1-1	TRBD1	TRBV30	CASSGTGWTEAFF
TRBJ1-1	.	TRBV30	CAWSVRSGTEAFF
TRBJ2-5	TRBD1	TRBV5-1	CASSLGTGSRETQYF
TRBJ1-1	.	TRBV28	CASSSEKGRGAFF
TRBJ2-4	.	TRBV4-2	CASSQSEGAKNIQYF
TRBJ1-5	.	TRBV28	CASSLKPQHF
TRBJ1-6	TRBD1	TRBV28	CASRPSTGNNSPLHF
TRBJ2-7	TRBD1	TRBV29-1	CSVEERGGSEQYF
TRBJ2-5	TRBD2	TRBV29-1	CSVGTSGSWAETQYF
TRBJ2-2	TRBD2	TRBV2	CASSRGLARSGELFF
TRBJ2-7	TRBD1	TRBV28	CASSLPTGDYEQYF
TRBJ1-4	.	TRBV29-1	CSVEVPGLLAEKLFF
TRBJ2-5	.	TRBV2	CASSVRQQETQYF
TRBJ1-5	.	TRBV14	CASSQGGPQHF
TRBJ2-7	.	TRBV28	CASNSPGGSTYEQYF
TRBJ2-3	.	TRBV29-1	CSVGLDGRGTDTQYF
TRBJ2-1	.	TRBV2	CASSTGHLGEQFF
TRBJ2-7	.	TRBV28	CASSLRGPTYEQYF
TRBJ1-5	.	TRBV30	CAWSLSPGGAIQPQHF
TRBJ1-5	.	TRBV6-6	CASSYGGNQPQHF
TRBJ2-2	.	TRBV18	CASSETSNTGELFF
TRBJ2-7	.	TRBV29-1	CSVDRQGNEQYF
TRBJ2-7	.	TRBV30	CAWKSEGGGYEQYF